The 27 T cell receptor beta chains below were found in one sample sequenced in a study of long-term antiretroviral therapy in people with HIV. The assay, immunoSEQ v3.0, was run at survey level. The table came from immunoSEQ multiplex PCR; TCRdb's copy has only in-frame clones and leaves some out. The sample includes 25,000 to 35,000 clones, roughly three quarters of them seen just once. This sample comprised unsorted PBMCs, obtained 3.1 years after starting antiretroviral therapy. The receptors stem from a woman aged 45-59 years with HIV.

CDR3 bases: TGTGCCAGCACCAACCAGGGAGACGGTCAGCCCCAGCATTTT. Amino acid sequence: CASTNQGDGQPQHF. This chain connects TRBV6-6 to TRBJ1-5; TRBD1 might be the D (5 bases). Germline lookup yields CDR1 MNHNY and CDR2 SVGAGI (reference sequence). Trimming cost V 7 bases and J 6 bases, with 16 bases left between them. There are 14 residues in the CDR3.

This clone has a handful of counts. The V and J genes are TRBV6-6 and TRBJ1-2, with 7 nucleotides matching TRBD1. With V trimmed by 7 bases and J by 14 bases, 4 bases remained unmatched. The CDR3 has 9 amino acids. The germline V gene has CDR1 MNHNY and CDR2 SVGAGI (reference sequence). The CDR3 sequence is CASTEQGTF. The CDR3 DNA reads TGTGCCAGCACCGAACAGGGGACCTTC.

The CDR3 is CASSFPGEGDTQYF. CDR3 DNA sequence: TGTGCCAGCAGCTTCCCAGGGGAGGGAGATACGCAGTATTTT. The chain carries TRBV5-4 and TRBJ2-3, with D maybe TRBD2 (7 bases). There are 14 residues in the CDR3. Trimming left V 2 bases short and J 5 bases short, with 12 bases between. Germline V gene data show CDR1 as SGHNT and CDR2 as YYREEE (reference sequence).

This clone has more than one count but fewer than ten. The rearrangement links TRBV9 to TRBJ1-6; the D is unclear. The germline V and J ends were trimmed by 4 bases and 8 bases, with 10 bases remaining between them. Germline V gene data show CDR1 as SGDLS and CDR2 as YYNGEE. The CDR3 spans 13 residues. The CDR3 bases are TGTGCCAGCAGCTACTCGGACGATTCACCCCTCCACTTT. Translated: CASSYSDDSPLHF.

The chain links TRBV5-6 to TRBJ1-6, with D perhaps matching TRBD1 (6 bases). This CDR3 comprises 16 residues. Between the trimmed V and J ends, which lost 4 bases and 6 bases, there was a span of 17 bases. Germline assignment: CDR1 SGHDT and CDR2 YYEEEE. The CDR3 sequence is CASSHPGQNLNSPLHF. CDR3 sequence (DNA): TGTGCCAGCAGCCACCCCGGACAGAATCTTAATTCACCCCTCCACTTT.

The J gene is TRBJ1-1, the V gene TRBV9, with 8 bases fitting TRBD1. The CDR3 is made up of 14 amino acids. The trim removed 4 bases at V and 5 bases at J, leaving 7 bases unmatched. In germline, CDR1 is SGDLS, CDR2 YYNGEE. The DNA of the CDR3 is TGTGCCAGCAGCCCTCGGACAGGGAAAACTGAAGCTTTCTTT. Residues: CASSPRTGKTEAFF.

This sequence joins TRBV9 and TRBJ2-7; 9 bases are a match to TRBD2. CDR3 length: 17 residues. The J segment lost 4 bases and the V segment lost 4 bases, leaving 15 bases of the junction unmatched. Germline lookup yields CDR1 SGDLS and CDR2 YYNGEE. For the CDR3, the DNA is TGTGCCAGCAGCCCCAGTGGCGTAGCGGGGGCATATTACGAGCAGTACTTC. Translation gives CASSPSGVAGAYYEQYF. Filled out from reference TRBV9 and TRBJ2-7, the complete variable domain reads DSGVTQTPKHLITATGQRVTLRCSPRSGDLSVYWYQQSLDQGLQFLIQYYNGEERAKGNILERFSAQQFPDLHSELNLSSLELGDSALYFCASSPSGVAGAYYEQYFGPGTRLTVT.

The chain links TRBV6-1 to TRBJ1-5; 9 bases agree with TRBD1. CDR3 length: 16 residues. V lost 2 bases to trimming and J lost 0 bases; unmatched junction nucleotides: 2. Germline V gives CDR1 MNHNS, CDR2 SASEGT. CDR3 coding DNA: TGTGCCAGCAGTGAAACAGGGGGCCGTAGCAATCAGCCCCAGCATTTT. It specifies CASSETGGRSNQPQHF.

The chain combines TRBV9 with TRBJ1-1, with TRBD1 as a possible D gene (6 bases). The ends were cut back, 2 bases at V and 4 bases at J, with 12 bases in the middle. The CDR3 has 14 amino acids. Germline CDR1 reads SGDLS; CDR2 reads YYNGEE. Written as DNA, the CDR3 is TGTGCCAGCAGCGTTGGAGGGGGGGCCACTGAAGCTTTCTTT. Translating it yields CASSVGGGATEAFF.

The rearrangement uses TRBV5-1 and TRBJ2-7; the D is unclear. CDR3 length: 14 amino acids. Germline CDR1 and CDR2: SGHRS and YFSETQ. Trimming took 2 bases from V and 2 from J, leaving 11 bases between them. The CDR3 region is CASSFGPPAYEQYF. The CDR3 DNA follows: TGCGCCAGCAGCTTTGGGCCTCCTGCCTACGAGCAGTACTTC.

This clone showed up just a few times. The gene calls are TRBV2 and TRBJ2-3; D ambiguous. CDR1 SNHLY and CDR2 FYNNEI come from the germline V gene. Trimming removed 5 bases from V and 2 bases from J, with 2 bases in between. This CDR3 is 11 amino acids long. CDR3 residues: CASSYTDTQYF. As DNA, the CDR3 is TGTGCCAGCAGTTACACAGATACGCAGTATTTT.

This rearrangement joins TRBV30 to TRBJ1-1; D gene ambiguous. The germline CDR1 and CDR2 sequences are GTSNPN and SVGIG (reference sequence). The CDR3 consists of 13 residues. Between the trimmed V and J ends, which lost 4 bases and 0 bases, there was a span of 9 bases. The CDR3 reads CAWTAEMNTEAFF. CDR3 in DNA: TGTGCCTGGACAGCTGAGATGAACACTGAAGCTTTCTTT.

The chain has TRBV21-1 and TRBJ2-7; the D call in the table, TRBD1, was not verified against the DNA. TRBV21-1 is shown as a pseudogene. The CDR3 has 15 residues. CDR3 protein: CASSKAGTGVFEQYV. The DNA for the CDR3 is TGTGCCAGCAGCAAAGCCGGGACAGGGGTTTTCGAGCAGTACGTC.

Here the CDR3 reads CASSAGLAGGLNEQFF. CDR3 coding DNA: TGTGCCAGCAGTGCCGGACTAGCGGGGGGGCTTAATGAGCAGTTCTTC. The genes are TRBV2 and TRBJ2-1, with 15 bases that match TRBD2. V was pared by 4 bases and J by 7 bases, with 5 bases of the junction left unmatched. Per the germline V gene, CDR1 is SNHLY and CDR2 is FYNNEI. The CDR3 is 16 amino acids.

This CDR3 is CASSEVGPGANVLTF. The CDR3 DNA reads as TGTGCCAGCAGTGAAGTAGGTCCTGGGGCCAACGTCCTGACTTTC. The gene calls are TRBV6-1 and TRBJ2-6, with D unclear. Germline V gene lookup returns CDR1 MNHNS and CDR2 SASEGT. The CDR3 has 15 amino acids. Trimming took off 1 base at V and 2 bases at J, with 6 bases between the two ends.

The chain couples TRBV21-1 to TRBJ1-1; TRBD1 reflects the table's D call only, with no check against the DNA. TRBV21-1 is tagged as a pseudogene. The CDR3 has 16 amino acids. The CDR3 DNA is TGTGCCAGCAGCAAAGGGTCAGGACAGGGGAACACTGAAGCTTTCTTT. Protein: CASSKGSGQGNTEAFF.

CDR3: CASSLLASGDNEQFF. As DNA, the CDR3 is TGTGCCAGCAGCTTACTGGCTAGCGGGGACAATGAGCAGTTCTTC. The chain couples TRBV7-2 to TRBJ2-1; 9 positions agree with TRBD2. V shed 2 bases and J 5 bases; nucleotides not matched to a gene: 4. The CDR3 consists of 15 residues. CDR1 is SGHTA, CDR2 FQGNSA, per germline.

This chain connects TRBV6-5 to TRBJ2-7, with TRBD1 as a possible D gene (5 bases). The V gene lost 1 base and the J gene lost 5 bases, with 9 bases spanning the gap. Germline V lookup: CDR1 MNHEY, CDR2 SVGAGI. This CDR3 contains 13 residues. CDR3 sequence: CASSYYQGDEQYF. The DNA for the CDR3 is TGTGCCAGCAGTTACTATCAGGGTGACGAGCAGTACTTC.

The chain links TRBV27 to TRBJ1-2; TRBD1 might be the D (6 bases). Trimming removed 5 bases at V and 3 bases at J, with 19 bases between. Germline V gene sequence: CDR1 MNHEY, CDR2 SMNVEV (reference sequence). The CDR3 sequence is 16 residues long. Here the CDR3 DNA reads TGTGCCAGCAGTCCTAACCCCGGACAGAACGACTATGGCTACACCTTC. As protein: CASSPNPGQNDYGYTF.

The chain employs TRBV5-1 and TRBJ2-5, with D tentatively TRBD1 (6 bases). Deletions cut 0 bases from V and 4 bases from J, with 10 bases between. The germline CDR1 and CDR2 sequences are SGHRS and YFSETQ. This CDR3 is built from 14 residues. CDR3 nucleotide sequence: TGCGCCAGCAGCTTGGGGACAGCCCTAGAGACCCAGTACTTC. Protein: CASSLGTALETQYF.

The chain has TRBV6-1 and TRBJ1-1; TRBD1 matches at 9 bases. V lost 7 bases, J lost 1 base, and 4 bases stayed unmatched. Germline V lookup: CDR1 MNHNS, CDR2 SASEGT. The CDR3 has 14 residues. This chain's CDR3 is CASIWDRANTEAFF. In nucleotides, the CDR3 is TGTGCCAGCATCTGGGACAGGGCGAACACTGAAGCTTTCTTT.

The rearrangement uses TRBV18 and TRBJ1-1, with D tentatively TRBD1 (6 bases). The V end was cut by 2 bases, the J end by 0 bases, with 7 bases between. Germline loops: CDR1 KGHSH, CDR2 LQKENI. This CDR3 is 14 amino acids long. In nucleotides, the CDR3 is TGTGCCAGCTCACCAGGGGGCGTGAACACTGAAGCTTTCTTT. It translates to CASSPGGVNTEAFF.

This chain uses TRBV6-1 with TRBJ1-3; D possibly corresponds to TRBD1 (5 bases). V lost 6 bases to trimming and J lost 4 bases, with 10 bases between them. The CDR3 runs 13 residues. Germline CDR1 reads MNHNS; CDR2 reads SASEGT. For the CDR3, the DNA is TGTGCCAGCAGCAGGGAAATCGGAAACACCATATATTTT. Protein: CASSREIGNTIYF.

V usage is TRBV7-3 and J usage is TRBJ2-5, with TRBD2 matching over 8 bases. The junction had 4 bases not matched to a gene; V was cut back by 5 bases and J by 5 bases. Germline-derived CDR1 and CDR2 are SGHTA and FQGTGA. The CDR3 length is 13 residues. Here the CDR3 reads CASSPGLGETQYF. CDR3 bases: TGTGCCAGCAGCCCGGGACTAGGGGAGACCCAGTACTTC.

The V gene is TRBV19, the J gene TRBJ2-5, with D possibly matching TRBD2 (6 bases). Per germline, CDR1 LNHDA and CDR2 SQIVND (reference sequence). The V and J ends lost 3 bases and 5 bases respectively, with 10 bases between them. The CDR3 consists of 13 residues. The CDR3 DNA is TGTGCCAGTAGTATCATAGGAGGGGAGACCCAGTACTTC. This translates into CASSIIGGETQYF.

This rearrangement joins TRBV7-9 to TRBJ2-6; possibly TRBD1 for D (6 bases). V dropped 6 bases and J dropped 2 bases, with 11 bases sitting between them. Germline loops: CDR1 SEHNR, CDR2 FQNEAQ (reference sequence). The CDR3 spans 15 residues. CDR3 DNA: TGTGCCAGCAGTCTCACAGGGACTGGGGCCAACGTCCTGACTTTC. Encoded protein: CASSLTGTGANVLTF.

This clone occurred once. The V and J genes are TRBV18 and TRBJ1-1, with D perhaps TRBD1 (5 bases). Germline-derived CDR1 and CDR2 are KGHSH and LQKENI. V lost 3 bases and J lost 1, with 18 bases in between. This CDR3 comprises 17 residues. This CDR3 is CASSPGHLSGENTEAFF. The CDR3 DNA follows: TGTGCCAGCTCACCCGGACACCTCTCGGGGGAGAACACTGAAGCTTTCTTT. The entire variable domain, with the rest obtained from reference TRBV18 and TRBJ1-1, is as follows: NAGVMQNPRHLVRRRGQEARLRCSPMKGHSHVYWYRQLPEEGLKFMVYLQKENIIDESGMPKERFSAEFPKEGPSILRIQQVVRGDSAAYFCASSPGHLSGENTEAFFGQGTRLTVV.